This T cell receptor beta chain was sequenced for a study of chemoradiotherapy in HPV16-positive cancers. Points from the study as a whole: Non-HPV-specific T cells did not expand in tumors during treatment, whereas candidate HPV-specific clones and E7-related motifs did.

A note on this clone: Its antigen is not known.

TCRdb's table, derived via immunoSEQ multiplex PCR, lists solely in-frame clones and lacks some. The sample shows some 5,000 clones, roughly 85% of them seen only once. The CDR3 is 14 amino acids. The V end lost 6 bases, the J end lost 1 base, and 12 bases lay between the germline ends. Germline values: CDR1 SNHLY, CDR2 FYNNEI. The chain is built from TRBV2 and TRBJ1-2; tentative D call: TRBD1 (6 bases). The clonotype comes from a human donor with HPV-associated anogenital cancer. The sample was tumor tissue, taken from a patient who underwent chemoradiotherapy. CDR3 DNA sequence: TGTGCCAGCAGGGGAGGGGGATTTAACTATGGCTACACCTTC. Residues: CASRGGGFNYGYTF.